Listed here are 19 T cell receptor beta chains from one sample, sequenced in a study of cytomegalovirus exposure and HLA in healthy donors. PCR employed 60 Vbeta and 13 Jbeta primers. TCRdb keeps only in-frame clones here, not all; method: immunoSEQ multiplex PCR. The sample lists 150,000 to 200,000 clones, around 79% seen once, with approximately 0.51% in the top ten. Input material: PBMCs. These receptors originate from a woman between 50 and 59 years old in good health and CMV-seronegative.

This chain links TRBV28 with TRBJ1-1, with TRBD1 matching 7 bases. The CDR3 consists of 14 residues. Germline V gene data show CDR1 as MDHEN and CDR2 as SYDVKM. The junction had 6 bases not matched to a gene; V was cut back by 7 bases and J by 1 base. The CDR3 bases are TGTGCCAGCACCTTAGACAGGGCGAACACTGAAGCTTTCTTT. Protein: CASTLDRANTEAFF.

The chain uses TRBV28 and TRBJ1-2; 7 nucleotides agree with TRBD1. CDR3 length equals 18 residues. Germline V CDR1 and CDR2: MDHEN, SYDVKM. V lost 2 bases to trimming and J lost 4 bases; unmatched junction nucleotides: 16. The CDR3 DNA is TGTGCCAGCAGTTTAAAGAGCCGAGGACAGGTTTTTTTCTATGGCTACACCTTC. Protein sequence: CASSLKSRGQVFFYGYTF.

This chain links TRBV7-9 with TRBJ1-6, with D possibly being TRBD1 (5 bases). The CDR3 length is 16 residues. Trimming removed 3 bases from V and 7 bases from J, with 16 bases in between. The germline V gene encodes CDR1 SEHNR and CDR2 FQNEAQ (reference sequence). The DNA of the CDR3 is TGTGCCAGCAGCTTGGGGGGGACGGACCGGAATTCACCCCTCCACTTT. Its translation is CASSLGGTDRNSPLHF.

This clone appeared once. The chain is built from TRBV18 and TRBJ2-1; 10 bases align to TRBD2. The CDR3 length is 17 residues. V was clipped by 3 bases and J by 2 bases; unmatched bases: 7. The germline gives CDR1 KGHSH, CDR2 LQKENI. The CDR3 loop reads CASSPRIAGGTYNEQFF. The CDR3 region has the DNA TGTGCCAGCTCACCCCGGATAGCGGGAGGCACCTACAATGAGCAGTTCTTC.

This chain uses TRBV7-2 with TRBJ2-5; TRBD2 matches at 7 bases. Germline V lookup: CDR1 SGHTA, CDR2 FQGNSA. This CDR3 region has 17 residues. V lost 3 bases to trimming and J lost 5 bases; unmatched junction nucleotides: 15. CDR3 DNA: TGTGCCAGCAGCTTCCGGCGGCTAGCGGCCACCTCGGAGACCCAGTACTTC. This codes for CASSFRRLAATSETQYF.

This clone showed up just once. The chain has TRBV19 and TRBJ1-4; D not certain. The V and J ends lost 1 base and 5 bases respectively, with 8 bases between them. Looked up from germline, CDR1 is LNHDA and CDR2 is SQIVND (reference sequence). The CDR3 is 14 residues long. The CDR3 DNA follows: TGTGCCAGTAGTATAGCAGGTTGGAATGAAAAACTGTTTTTT. Translated: CASSIAGWNEKLFF.

This clone was observed a few times. The chain uses TRBV4-1 and TRBJ2-7; D is unresolved. This CDR3 is built from 11 residues. The V gene's germline CDR1 is MGHRA and CDR2 YSYEKL. The V and J ends lost 1 base and 11 bases respectively, with 9 bases between them. The chain's CDR3 is CASSQAYRKYF. CDR3 in DNA: TGCGCCAGCAGCCAAGCTTATAGAAAGTACTTC.

This clone was observed a handful of times. DNA for the CDR3: TGTGCCAGCAGCTTAGATGGGACAGCGAACACTGAAGCTTTCTTT. Translating it yields CASSLDGTANTEAFF. The chain recombines TRBV11-3 with TRBJ1-1; TRBD1 matches at 7 bases. Trimming removed 0 bases from V and 1 base from J; junction bases left unmatched: 2. This CDR3 region has 15 residues. Germline assignment: CDR1 SGHNT and CDR2 YENEEA. The whole variable domain, remainder taken from reference TRBV11-3 and TRBJ1-1, is EAGVVQSPRYKIIEKKQPVAFWCNPISGHNTLYWYLQNLGQGPELLIRYENEEAVDDSQLPKDRFSAERLKGVDSTLKIQPAELGDSAVYLCASSLDGTANTEAFFGQGTRLTVV.

This rearrangement joins TRBV7-2 to TRBJ2-2, with 8 bases matching TRBD1. Trimming removed 6 bases from V and 4 bases from J; junction bases left unmatched: 4. The CDR3 is made up of 14 amino acids. Germline V gene lookup returns CDR1 SGHTA and CDR2 FQGNSA. CDR3 sequence: CASRGQVGTGELFF. The CDR3 nucleotides read TGTGCCAGCAGGGGACAGGTTGGCACCGGGGAGCTGTTTTTT. The whole variable domain, remainder taken from reference TRBV7-2 and TRBJ2-2, is GAGVSQSPSNKVTEKGKDVELRCDPISGHTALYWYRQSLGQGLEFLIYFQGNSAPDKSGLPSDRFSAERTGGSVSTLTIQRTQQEDSAVYLCASRGQVGTGELFFGEGSRLTVL.

This clone was seen only a few times. This chain uses TRBV7-2 with TRBJ1-6, with TRBD1 matching 7 bases. V lost 3 bases and J lost 8; bases outside the gene matches: 7. There are 15 residues in the CDR3. Germline V gives CDR1 SGHTA, CDR2 FQGNSA. The CDR3 spells CASSFRGRGDSPLHF. CDR3 sequence (DNA): TGTGCCAGCAGCTTCAGAGGCAGGGGGGATTCACCCCTCCACTTT.

This chain connects TRBV20-1 to TRBJ2-1; the D gene is possibly TRBD1 (6 bases). The CDR3 is made up of 11 amino acids. Germline assignment: CDR1 DFQATT and CDR2 SNEGSKA (reference sequence). With 8 bases removed from V and 11 bases from J, the gap between germline ends came to 16 bases. Here the CDR3 DNA reads TGCAGTCCTCCGGACAGACACAAGCAGTTCTTC. Protein product: CSPPDRHKQFF.

This chain uses TRBV18 with TRBJ1-1, with D possibly being TRBD1 (5 bases). This CDR3 contains 16 residues. CDR1 is KGHSH and CDR2 is LQKENI in the germline V gene. Trimming removed 3 bases from V and 1 base from J, with 15 bases in between. The CDR3 loop reads CASSPPRQGRNTEAFF. Written as DNA, the CDR3 is TGTGCCAGCTCACCGCCCCGTCAGGGAAGGAACACTGAAGCTTTCTTT.

On this clone: Distinct nucleotide sequences in the sample also encode this CDR3. CDR3 sequence reads: CASSSEWTGLNEQFF. CDR3 nucleotide sequence: TGTGCCAGCAGTTCCGAATGGACAGGGCTCAATGAGCAGTTCTTC. The chain recombines TRBV6-5 with TRBJ2-1; 8 bases align to TRBD1. V lost 4 bases, J lost 6 bases, and 8 bases stayed unmatched. Germline CDR1 is MNHEY and CDR2 is SVGAGI. This CDR3 spans 15 amino acids.

This chain uses TRBV6-1 with TRBJ2-7; a possible D gene is TRBD1 (5 bases). CDR1 and CDR2 from the germline V gene are MNHNS and SASEGT. Trimming removed 7 bases from V and 3 bases from J, with 19 bases in between. The CDR3 is 15 residues long. The CDR3 sequence: CASIPDRWTIYEQYF. CDR3 sequence (DNA): TGTGCCAGCATACCCGACAGATGGACGATCTACGAGCAGTACTTC.

This clone showed up just a few times. The V call is TRBV2, the J call TRBJ2-4, with D possibly being TRBD2 (7 bases). V dropped 6 bases and J dropped 7 bases, with 13 bases sitting between them. CDR3 length: 13 residues. Germline-derived CDR1 and CDR2 are SNHLY and FYNNEI. CDR3 nucleotides: TGTGCCAGCAGGGGGGAGGGGGGGAACATTCAGTACTTC. Translated, it gives CASRGEGGNIQYF. Complete variable domain (other parts from reference TRBV2 and TRBJ2-4): EPEVTQTPSHQVTQMGQEVILRCVPISNHLYFYWYRQILGQKVEFLVSFYNNEISEKSEIFDDQFSVERPDGSNFTLKIRSTKLEDSAMYFCASRGEGGNIQYFGAGTRLSVL.

CDR3 nucleotides: TGTGCCACCACACTTGAACGCCTTTGGGATACGCAGTATTTT. As protein: CATTLERLWDTQYF. The chain combines TRBV15 with TRBJ2-3, with D uncertain. Trimming took 7 bases from V and 6 from J, leaving 17 bases between them. Germline CDR1 LNHNV, CDR2 YYDKDF (reference sequence). The CDR3 is made up of 14 amino acids.

The chain carries TRBV11-2 and TRBJ2-2, with 11 bases fitting TRBD2. Trimming at V came to 5 bases and at J to 5 bases, leaving 4 bases not matched to a gene. The germline V gene encodes CDR1 SGHAT and CDR2 FQNNGV. The CDR3 covers 15 residues. DNA for the CDR3: TGTGCCAGCAGCCTGACTAGCGGGGAAACCGGGGAGCTGTTTTTT. This encodes CASSLTSGETGELFF.

The V call is TRBV4-1, the J call TRBJ2-1; TRBD1 matches 11 bases. This CDR3 comprises 14 residues. Germline assignment: CDR1 MGHRA and CDR2 YSYEKL. J gave up 8 bases and V 3 bases, and 3 bases lay outside the gene matches. The CDR3 DNA reads TGCGCCAGCAGCCAGGGGACAGGGGGGTATGAGCAGTTCTTC. It translates to CASSQGTGGYEQFF.

The chain couples TRBV27 to TRBJ2-1, with 9 bases aligning to TRBD1. Per the germline V gene, CDR1 is MNHEY and CDR2 is SMNVEV (reference sequence). V shed 6 bases, J shed 7 bases, and the junction held 7 bases outside the gene matches. CDR3 length: 14 residues. CDR3 bases: TGTGCCAGCAGCCTGGACAGGGGAAAGAATGAGCAGTTCTTC. Translated: CASSLDRGKNEQFF.